The source of this T cell receptor beta chain is a study of chemoradiotherapy in HPV16-positive cancers. On the study more broadly: Candidate HPV-specific T-cell clones and common TCR motifs came from functional assays in two HPV16-positive patients.

Germline CDR1 and CDR2: MNHNS and SASEGT. The ends were cut back, 1 base at V and 3 bases at J, with 0 bases in the middle. The CDR3 runs 11 residues. This clone was recorded only once. Assay used: immunoSEQ multiplex PCR; TCRdb lists only in-frame clones, some missing. The sample includes around 2,000 clones, almost 90% seen only once; the top ten take approximately 8.8%. Sequences were derived from tumor tissue, sampled from a patient who underwent chemoradiotherapy. This chain joins TRBV6-1 and TRBJ1-2; D unresolved. This receptor was identified in a human donor with HPV-associated anogenital cancer. CDR3 sequence reads: CASSEDYGYTF. The CDR3 DNA reads as TGTGCCAGCAGTGAAGACTATGGCTACACCTTC.